Listed below are T cell receptor beta chains from one sample, sequenced in a study of beta chain features in type 1 diabetes. Only in-frame clones appear in the TCRdb table, and some are missing; sequencing was by immunoSEQ multiplex PCR. Among about 330,000 clones listed, about 10% were seen once. Material for sequencing was naive CD4+ T cells from blood. These receptor sequences come from a woman between 25 and 40 years old in good health. CDR3s include the opening cysteine and the closing phenylalanine or tryptophan. D genes are given only for firm matches. Clone size is given for some rows only: seen once, a few or many times, or a class if the clone is expanded.

15,TRBV9,TRBD2,.,TRBJ2-1,CASSASGRASNEQFF,TGTGCCAGCAGCGCTAGCGGGAGGGCCAGTAATGAGCAGTTCTTC
14,TRBV19,.,few,TRBJ2-1,CASRTTGSDNEQFF,TGTGCCAGTAGAACTACCGGTAGCGACAATGAGCAGTTCTTC
16,TRBV2,.,few,TRBJ2-2,CASSALGTSLTGELFF,TGTGCCAGCAGTGCCCTGGGGACATCCCTCACCGGGGAGCTGTTTTTT
14,TRBV5-4,.,.,TRBJ2-5,CASSLVGAEETQYF,TGTGCCAGCAGCTTGGTTGGGGCAGAAGAGACCCAGTACTTC
14,TRBV14,.,few,TRBJ2-7,CASSPDMPWYEQYF,TGTGCCAGCAGCCCGGACATGCCCTGGTACGAGCAGTACTTC
11,TRBV5-4,.,.,TRBJ2-1,CASSLNALKFF,TGTGCCAGCAGCTTGAACGCGCTGAAGTTCTTC
13,TRBV2,.,.,TRBJ1-4,CASSGAGDEKLFF,TGTGCCAGCAGTGGGGCAGGGGACGAAAAACTGTTTTTT
14,TRBV18,TRBD1,few,TRBJ2-7,CASSPRDRDVEQYF,TGTGCCAGCTCACCCCGGGACAGGGACGTCGAGCAGTACTTC
14,TRBV11-2,TRBD1,.,TRBJ2-2,CASSATGATGELFF,TGTGCCAGCAGCGCTACAGGGGCGACCGGGGAGCTGTTTTTT
14,TRBV7-3,.,.,TRBJ2-3,CASSLSGTTDTQYF,TGTGCCAGCAGCTTAAGCGGGACCACAGATACGCAGTATTTT
18,TRBV5-1,TRBD1,few,TRBJ2-3,CATNIGQGIFTSTDTQYF,TGCGCCACCAATATCGGACAGGGCATCTTTACTAGCACAGATACGCAGTATTTT
12,TRBV6-5,.,few,TRBJ2-5,CASSLEEQTQYF,TGTGCCAGCAGCCTGGAGGAACAGACCCAGTACTTC
16,TRBV28,TRBD2,few,TRBJ2-1,CAGGSLGTSGYNEQFF,TGTGCCGGAGGGTCTCTGGGGACTAGCGGATACAATGAGCAGTTCTTC
14,TRBV27,.,.,TRBJ2-3,CASSAGLRGDTQYF,TGTGCCAGCAGTGCGGGTCTGCGAGGAGATACGCAGTATTTT
14,TRBV27,.,few,TRBJ2-4,CASAPGVTKNIQYF,TGTGCCAGCGCCCCCGGGGTGACCAAAAACATTCAGTACTTC
17,TRBV4-1,TRBD2,few,TRBJ2-1,CASSQPPGLAGPHEQFF,TGCGCCAGCAGCCAACCACCGGGACTAGCGGGACCCCATGAGCAGTTCTTC
12,TRBV29-1,TRBD1,few,TRBJ2-7,CSVRTGRSEQYF,TGCAGCGTCCGGACAGGGAGGTCCGAGCAGTACTTC
18,TRBV7-9,.,few,TRBJ2-2,CASSPRDSGIGNTGELFF,TGTGCCAGCAGCCCCCGAGATAGCGGAATCGGGAACACCGGGGAGCTGTTTTTT
15,TRBV4-3,.,few,TRBJ1-2,CASSQVSGIEYGYTF,TGCGCCAGCAGCCAAGTTTCGGGGATTGAATATGGCTACACCTTC
14,TRBV28,.,few,TRBJ1-2,CASTSPTGFYGYTF,TGTGCCAGCACCTCCCCCACAGGGTTCTATGGCTACACCTTC
15,TRBV5-1,TRBD1,few,TRBJ1-2,CASSRDRGPNYGYTF,TGCGCCAGCAGCAGAGACAGGGGGCCTAACTATGGCTACACCTTC
13,TRBV18,.,few,TRBJ1-1,CASSQGGDTEAFF,TGTGCCAGCTCGCAGGGAGGGGACACTGAAGCTTTCTTT